The source of this T cell receptor (beta chain) is a study of response to subunit inactivated influenza vaccine. CDR1 and CDR2 (germline): DFQATT, SNEGSKA (reference sequence). This CDR3 is 15 amino acids long. The V end was cut by 0 bases, the J end by 4 bases, with 14 bases between. TCRdb ran MiXCR on the RT-PCR reads and lists one entry per CDR3 protein. The sample lists roughly 700,000 distinct CDR3 sequences, roughly 13% seen once, with less than 7% in the top ten. The source of this sequence is a man aged 50 to 60 who received an inactivated influenza vaccine. Sequenced here: PBMCs from blood, sampled around 15 days before vaccination. The chain carries TRBV20-1 and TRBJ2-3; D call uncertain. This CDR3 is CSARDRRSSADTQYF. The CDR3 DNA reads TGCAGTGCTAGAGATCGAAGAAGCTCTGCAGATACGCAGTATTTT.